This T cell receptor beta chain was found in a study of Ad26.COV2.S vaccination and SARS-CoV-2 variants. Turning to the study itself: Trial arm assignment for the donor was COV1001 Ad26.COV2.S. Ad26.COV2.S was injected intramuscularly once or twice, 56 days apart.

Treatment denoted: roughly 20 received Ad26.COV2.S at low or high dose, single or two shots; 5 received placebo; per-sample allocation not given. It was on day 63 after the first vaccine or placebo injection that samples were taken. Donor was an adult aged 18-55 years in Boston. The study's findings and limits: Non-spike TCR breadth was similar in vaccine and placebo recipients.

This clone was detected only a few times. The target antigen is unknown. TCRdb keeps only in-frame clones here, not all; method: immunoSEQ multiplex PCR. In the table there are over 450,000 clones, roughly 87% of which are singletons. The CDR3 extends over 15 amino acids. V lost 1 base, J lost 7 bases, and 13 bases lay in between. Germline values: CDR1 LGHDT, CDR2 YNNKEL (reference sequence). The chain uses TRBV3-1 (or the pseudogene TRBV3-2) and TRBJ1-4; D unresolved. This specimen consisted of peripheral blood, obtained in a trial of Ad26.COV2.S vaccine versus placebo. This clonotype originated in a person between 18 and 60 years old who received the Ad26.COV2.S COVID-19 vaccine or a placebo. This chain's CDR3 is CASSQGVNGGEKLFF. CDR3 bases: TGTGCCAGCAGCCAAGGTGTGAACGGAGGTGAAAAACTGTTTTTT.